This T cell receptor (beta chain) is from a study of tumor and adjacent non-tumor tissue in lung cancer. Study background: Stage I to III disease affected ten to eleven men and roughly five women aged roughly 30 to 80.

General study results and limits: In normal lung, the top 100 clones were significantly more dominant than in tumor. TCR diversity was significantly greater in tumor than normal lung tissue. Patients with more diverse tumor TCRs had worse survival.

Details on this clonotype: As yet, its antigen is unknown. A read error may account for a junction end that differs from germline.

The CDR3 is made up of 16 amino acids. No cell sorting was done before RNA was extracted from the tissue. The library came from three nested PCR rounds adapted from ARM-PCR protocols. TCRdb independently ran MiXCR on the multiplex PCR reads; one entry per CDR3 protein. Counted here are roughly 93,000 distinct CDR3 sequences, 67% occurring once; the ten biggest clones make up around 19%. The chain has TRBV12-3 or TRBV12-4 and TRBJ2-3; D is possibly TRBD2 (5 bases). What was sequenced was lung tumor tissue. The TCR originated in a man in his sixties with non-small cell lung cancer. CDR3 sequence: CVSSQTSGYGTDTQYF. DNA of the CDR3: TGTGTCAGCAGCCAAACATCGGGGTATGGCACAGATACGCAGTATTTT.